A selection of T cell receptor beta chains follows, all from one sample in a study of T cell responses to AZD1222 COVID-19 vaccine. Method: immunoSEQ multiplex PCR; TCRdb's copy keeps in-frame clones and lacks some. Of approximately 180,000 clones in the sample, around nine tenths were seen once. Sequencing used peripheral blood, obtained on day 0 of AZD1222 vaccination. The receptors stem from an adult in good health. The CDR3 runs from the conserved cysteine through the conserved F or W. D genes are given only for firm matches. Size is stated for part of the rows, as once, few or many counts, or as a class when the clone is expanded.

J,D,size,V,CDR3,DNA
TRBJ1-2,.,.,TRBV27,CASSLSGGFNYGYTF,TGTGCCAGCAGTTTATCGGGCGGATTTAACTATGGCTACACCTTC
TRBJ1-5,TRBD1,.,TRBV6-5,CASSPTGISNQPQHF,TGTGCCAGCAGCCCGACAGGGATTAGCAATCAGCCCCAGCATTTT
TRBJ1-1,TRBD1,.,TRBV3-1/TRBV3-2,CASSHWDRGTEAFF,TGTGCCAGCAGCCACTGGGACAGAGGAACTGAAGCTTTCTTT
TRBJ1-1,TRBD1,.,TRBV6-5,CASSFGQGNTEAFF,TGTGCCAGCAGTTTCGGACAGGGGAACACTGAAGCTTTCTTT
TRBJ1-2,.,.,TRBV7-9,CASSLVPWYGYTF,TGTGCCAGCAGCTTAGTACCGTGGTATGGCTACACCTTC
TRBJ1-1,.,.,TRBV2,CASSDSRSYVFF,TGTGCCAGCTCGGACAGTCGATCGTACGTTTTCTTT
TRBJ2-7,TRBD1,.,TRBV5-6,CASSLDRAYEQYF,TGTGCCAGCAGCCTCGACAGGGCCTACGAGCAGTACTTC
TRBJ1-1,.,once,TRBV2,CAGALSGGNTEAFF,TGTGCCGGTGCCTTATCAGGTGGAAACACTGAAGCTTTCTTT
TRBJ2-5,TRBD1,.,TRBV19,CASSAGGTQYF,TGTGCCAGTAGCGCAGGGGGGACCCAGTACTTC
TRBJ2-3,TRBD2,.,TRBV29-1,CSVDRGSGRTDTQYF,TGCAGCGTTGATAGGGGTAGCGGGAGAACAGATACGCAGTATTTT
TRBJ2-1,.,once,TRBV3-1/TRBV3-2,CASSQGYNEQFF,TGTGCCAGCAGCCAAGGCTACAATGAGCAGTTCTTC
TRBJ2-3,TRBD1,.,TRBV5-6,CASSLGQGTNTQYF,TGTGCCAGCAGCCTGGGACAGGGAACGAATACGCAGTATTTT
TRBJ2-1,.,once,TRBV6-1,CASSERVGNEQFF,TGTGCCAGCAGTGAAAGGGTGGGCAATGAGCAGTTCTTC
TRBJ1-5,.,once,TRBV6-1,CASSETEPGQPQHF,TGTGCCAGCAGTGAAACAGAACCAGGGCAGCCCCAGCATTTT
TRBJ2-2,TRBD2,.,TRBV29-1,CSVAAFNVAGNTGELFF,TGCAGCGTCGCCGCCTTTAACGTAGCGGGGAACACCGGGGAGCTGTTTTTT
TRBJ1-5,.,once,TRBV5-6,CASSFSHFSNQPQHF,TGTGCCAGCAGCTTTTCCCACTTTAGCAATCAGCCCCAGCATTTT
TRBJ2-1,.,few,TRBV6-5,CASALRGSYNEQFF,TGTGCCAGCGCACTAAGGGGATCCTACAATGAGCAGTTCTTC